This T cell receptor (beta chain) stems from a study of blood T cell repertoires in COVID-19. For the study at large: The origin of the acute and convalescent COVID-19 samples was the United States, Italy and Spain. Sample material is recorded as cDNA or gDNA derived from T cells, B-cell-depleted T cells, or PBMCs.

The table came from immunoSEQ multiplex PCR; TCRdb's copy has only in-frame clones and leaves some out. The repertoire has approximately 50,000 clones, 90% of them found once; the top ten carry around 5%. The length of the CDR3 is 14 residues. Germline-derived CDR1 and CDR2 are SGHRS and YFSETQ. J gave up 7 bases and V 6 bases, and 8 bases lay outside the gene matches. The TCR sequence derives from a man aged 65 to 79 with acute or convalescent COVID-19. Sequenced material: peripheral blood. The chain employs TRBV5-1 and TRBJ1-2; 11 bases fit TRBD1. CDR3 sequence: CASKGTGGLVGYTF. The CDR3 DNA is TGCGCCAGCAAGGGGACAGGGGGACTGGTTGGCTACACCTTC.